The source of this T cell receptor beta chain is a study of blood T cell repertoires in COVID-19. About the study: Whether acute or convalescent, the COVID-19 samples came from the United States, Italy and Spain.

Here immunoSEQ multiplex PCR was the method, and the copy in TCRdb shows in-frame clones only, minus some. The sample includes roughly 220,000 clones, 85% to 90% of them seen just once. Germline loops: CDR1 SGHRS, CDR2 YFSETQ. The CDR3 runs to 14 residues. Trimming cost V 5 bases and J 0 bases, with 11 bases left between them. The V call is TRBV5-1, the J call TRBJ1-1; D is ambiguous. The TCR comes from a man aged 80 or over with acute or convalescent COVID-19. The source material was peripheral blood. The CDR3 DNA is TGCGCCAGCAGTTCTGACGGGATGAACACTGAAGCTTTCTTT. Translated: CASSSDGMNTEAFF.